The rows below give T cell receptor beta chains drawn from one sample of a study of T cell responses to AZD1222 COVID-19 vaccine. Libraries were prepared by immunoSEQ multiplex PCR; TCRdb keeps only in-frame clonotypes and omits some of them. The table includes approximately 79,000 clones, roughly 85% detected once. The source material was peripheral blood, sampled 28 days after the second AZD1222 dose. The receptors come from an adult who received the AZD1222 COVID-19 vaccine. Each CDR3 is given with its conserved first and last residue. Fields, in order: J gene, D gene, V gene, clone size, CDR3 DNA, CDR3 protein. D genes are given only for firm matches. Clone size is shown for a subset of rows, as once, few, many or a class of expanded clone.

TRBJ2-5 | - | TRBV18 | few | TGTGCCAGCTCACCGAATCAGGGTTTGGGGGAGACCCAGTACTTC | CASSPNQGLGETQYF
TRBJ1-1 | - | TRBV19 | - | TGTGCCAGTAAGATTGCGACGGCAAACACTGAAGCTTTCTTT | CASKIATANTEAFF
TRBJ1-5 | TRBD1 | TRBV4-1 | - | TGCGCCAGCAGCCGCGGACAGGGGGCAACTCAGCCCCAGCATTTT | CASSRGQGATQPQHF
TRBJ2-7 | - | TRBV19 | - | TGTGCCAGTAGTAACCAGGGAGAGTTCTACGAGCAGTACTTC | CASSNQGEFYEQYF
TRBJ2-1 | TRBD2 | TRBV27 | - | TGTGCCAGCAGTCCGGACCCTAGCGGGGGAAGTTCCAATGAGCAGTTCTTC | CASSPDPSGGSSNEQFF
TRBJ1-3 | - | TRBV6-5 | - | TGTGCCAGCAGCGCGGGACGGTGGGAAAACACCATATATTTT | CASSAGRWENTIYF
TRBJ2-1 | - | TRBV4-1 | - | TGCGCCAGCAGCCAAGAGCGGCGGGATGAGCAGTTCTTC | CASSQERRDEQFF
TRBJ2-5 | TRBD2 | TRBV6-5 | few | TGTGCCAGCAGTCCGAGCGGGAGGATAGAGACCCAGTACTTC | CASSPSGRIETQYF
TRBJ2-3 | - | TRBV5-1 | - | TGCGCCAGCAGCTTTGACGGGAATTCAGATACGCAGTATTTT | CASSFDGNSDTQYF
TRBJ2-5 | TRBD2 | TRBV9 | - | TGTGCCAGCAGCGTAGGTCCAGCGGGAGAAGAGACCCAGTACTTC | CASSVGPAGEETQYF
TRBJ1-3 | - | TRBV5-1 | once | TGCGCCAGCAGCTTGGGACACCCGAGCTCTGGAAACACCATATATTTT | CASSLGHPSSGNTIYF